Following are 16 T cell receptor beta chains from one sample sequenced in a study of CXCR3-negative and CXCR3-positive naive CD8 T cells. Study-wide points: For CXCR3-positive naive cells, TRB CDR3s were more hydrophobic than those of CXCR3-negative naive cells.

The libraries of TRB cDNA were prepared using 5' RACE with UMI labels. TCRdb reprocessed the 5' RACE reads, keeping one entry per CDR3 protein, no DNA. The table for this sample gives tens of thousands of distinct CDR3 sequences. These TCRs' antigens remain unknown. Sequencing used naive CXCR3+ CD8+ T cells from blood. Subset of the sample: CD45RO-CCR7+CD27+CD95- naive CD8+ T cells expressing CXCR3 (TNR3+). The receptors shown here come from a human donor in good health. Some clones in this sample may be carry-over from other donors' samples.

This chain uses TRBV7-9 with TRBJ1-4; TCRdb outputs TRBD1, but without DNA this stays unchecked. This CDR3 spans 18 amino acids. In germline, CDR1 is SEHNR, CDR2 FQNEAQ (reference sequence). CDR3 amino acids: CASSPDLRGVSANEKLFF.

This chain joins TRBV29-1 and TRBJ1-1. Germline V CDR1 and CDR2: SQVTM, ANQGSEA. The CDR3 has 14 residues. Here the CDR3 reads CSVRLSLGEAEAFF.

This rearrangement joins TRBV4-3 to TRBJ1-5. This CDR3 comprises 15 residues. Germline CDR1 is LGHNA and CDR2 is YSLEER. Here the CDR3 reads CASSQDGGDDQPQHF.

The J gene is TRBJ1-1, the V gene TRBV7-6. The length of the CDR3 is 14 residues. Germline CDR1 SGHVS, CDR2 FNYEAQ. CDR3 loop: CASSHGRGLTEAFF.

The chain recombines TRBV29-1 with TRBJ2-1. Germline CDR1 is SQVTM and CDR2 is ANQGSEA. This CDR3 spans 13 amino acids. CDR3 residues: CSVDGSSYNEQFF.

The CDR3 is CASSYSRTYNEQFF. The chain joins TRBV6-5 to TRBJ2-1; TCRdb lists TRBD1, though no DNA is available to test this call. This CDR3 spans 14 amino acids. Germline V gene lookup returns CDR1 MNHEY and CDR2 SVGAGI.

V gene TRBV4-1 combines with J gene TRBJ2-7; TCRdb calls TRBD2, which cannot be checked without DNA. This CDR3 region has 15 residues. Germline loops: CDR1 MGHRA, CDR2 YSYEKL. This CDR3 is CASSPAGTLTYEQYF.

This chain connects TRBV4-3 to TRBJ2-1; the D gene TCRdb calls, TRBD2, cannot be checked with no DNA. This CDR3 contains 17 residues. The germline gives CDR1 LGHNA, CDR2 YSLEER. Here the CDR3 reads CASSQARLAGHYNEQFF.

This chain connects TRBV5-1 to TRBJ1-1; TCRdb picks TRBD1, but there is no DNA to check that call. Germline CDR1 SGHRS, CDR2 YFSETQ. The CDR3 is made up of 15 amino acids. CDR3 protein: CASSGGGQVNTEAFF.

V is TRBV9 and J is TRBJ1-4; the D call of TRBD1 rests on TCRdb alone, since no DNA is present to check it. Germline CDR1 and CDR2: SGDLS and YYNGEE. The CDR3 totals 13 residues. The CDR3 spells CASSVDQGEKLFF.

The V and J genes are TRBV5-6 and TRBJ2-2; TCRdb calls TRBD1, which cannot be checked without DNA. The CDR3 consists of 17 residues. Germline CDR1 reads SGHDT; CDR2 reads YYEEEE. The CDR3 spells CASSTDRRNVNTGELFF.

The chain has TRBV4-2 and TRBJ1-3; TCRdb reports TRBD1, a call that lacks DNA to check it against. In germline, CDR1 is LGHNA, CDR2 YNFKEQ. This CDR3 comprises 15 residues. CDR3 in amino acids: CASSLDSFSGNTIYF.

The CDR3 loop reads CASSFGLVDQFF. The V call is TRBV7-9, the J call TRBJ2-1. The germline CDR1 and CDR2 sequences are SEHNR and FQNEAQ (reference sequence). This CDR3 has 12 residues.

The chain is built from TRBV29-1 and TRBJ2-1; without DNA, the TCRdb call of TRBD1 cannot be checked. Germline V lookup: CDR1 SQVTM, CDR2 ANQGSEA. The CDR3 is made up of 11 amino acids. CDR3 protein: CRGGQGNEQFF.

The chain is built from TRBV4-3 and TRBJ1-1. The germline V gene has CDR1 LGHNA and CDR2 YSLEER. CDR3 length equals 15 residues. The CDR3 reads CASSQDRAGLLEAFF.

This rearrangement joins TRBV7-9 to TRBJ2-7; lacking DNA, the TRBD1 call made by TCRdb goes unchecked. Germline assignment: CDR1 SEHNR and CDR2 FQNEAQ (reference sequence). This CDR3 spans 12 amino acids. CDR3 sequence: CASSVGPIEQYF.